This TCR beta chain comes out of a study of T cells after yellow fever vaccination. Study in general: The SMART-Seq v4 Ultra Low Input method served to prepare the low-cell-number fractions. Regarding the study as a whole: Boosting was followed by the reappearance of most primary-vaccination clones (roughly 96% CD4, about 90% CD8). The appearance of a small share of clonotypes in both CD4 and CD8 compartments was observed.

This clonotype was detected a few times. The antigen remains undetermined. The CDR3 runs to 14 residues. With 1 base removed from V and 3 bases from J, the gap between germline ends came to 10 bases. A 5'RACE template-switching step, the method used to make TCR cDNA, added a universal primer site and UMIs. One entry per CDR3 protein, called by TCRdb with MiXCR from the 5' RACE reads. The table lists some 300,000 distinct CDR3 sequences, roughly 8.6% of them singletons, with approximately 15% in the top ten. The source of this sequence is a man in his late teens or twenties who received the YFV17D yellow fever vaccine. The V gene is TRBV12-3 or TRBV12-4, the J gene TRBJ2-7; D uncertain. The sample was PBMCs, taken approximately 40 days after the first yellow fever vaccination. The CDR3 bases are TGTGCCAGCAGTTTAGTCTTAGTGGGCTACGAGCAGTACTTC. This sequence encodes CASSLVLVGYEQYF.